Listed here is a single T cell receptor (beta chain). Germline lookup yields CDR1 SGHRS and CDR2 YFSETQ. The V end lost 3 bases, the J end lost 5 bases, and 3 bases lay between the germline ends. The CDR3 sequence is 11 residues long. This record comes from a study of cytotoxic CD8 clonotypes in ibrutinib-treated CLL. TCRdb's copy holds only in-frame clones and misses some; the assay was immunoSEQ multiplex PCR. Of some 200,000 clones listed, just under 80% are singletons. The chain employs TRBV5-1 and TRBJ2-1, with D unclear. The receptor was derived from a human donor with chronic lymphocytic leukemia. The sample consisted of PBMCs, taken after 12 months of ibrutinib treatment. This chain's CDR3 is CASSWDNEQFF. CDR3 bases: TGCGCCAGCAGCTGGGACAATGAGCAGTTCTTC.